The sequence of this TCR beta chain was determined in a study of identical twins. Study-level findings and limits: Researchers caution that invariant MAIT and iNKT cells could partly confound zero-insertion analyses.

Notes on this clonotype: Its antigen remains unidentified.

A universal primer site was incorporated via template switching, and the cDNA contained unique molecular identifiers. From the 5' RACE reads, TCRdb called clonotypes with MiXCR, one entry per CDR3 protein. The sample includes nearly 650,000 distinct CDR3 sequences, roughly 7.2% of them seen just once. V was trimmed by 1 base and J by 3 bases, leaving 9 bases between them. The germline gives CDR1 DFQATT, CDR2 SNEGSKA (reference sequence). This CDR3 region has 13 residues. These data also formed part of another study, on yellow fever vaccine responses in identical twins.

The sequence was collected from a woman younger than 30 in good health. The gene calls are TRBV20-1 and TRBJ2-5; the D gene is possibly TRBD2 (6 bases). What was sequenced was PBMCs. CDR3 in DNA: TGCAGTGCTAGAGTGCGGGGCGAAGAGACCCAGTACTTC. This encodes CSARVRGEETQYF.